The 6 T cell receptor beta chains below all came from one sample that was sequenced in a study of CXCR3-negative and CXCR3-positive naive CD8 T cells. The TRB cDNA libraries were prepared by 5' RACE with UMI labels. TCRdb re-called the 5' RACE reads, yielding one record per CDR3 amino acid sequence without DNA. The sample includes about 5,800 distinct CDR3 sequences. The source material was naive CXCR3- CD8+ T cells from blood. Stated subset: CD45RO-CCR7+CD27+CD95- naive CD8+ T cells lacking CXCR3 (TNR3-). The receptor source for this set is a human donor in good health. Some clones in this sample may be carry-over from other donors' samples.

This chain uses TRBV20-1 with TRBJ2-5; TCRdb's D call of TRBD1 is untestable without DNA. The CDR3 is 13 amino acids. CDR1 and CDR2 from the germline V gene are DFQATT and SNEGSKA (reference sequence). The CDR3 is CSAPDIGEETQYF.

Its frequency marks this clonotype as medium-sized. The chain is built from TRBV10-3 and TRBJ2-1; checking the TCRdb D call of TRBD2 is not possible without DNA. Per germline, CDR1 ENHRY and CDR2 SYGVKD. The CDR3 totals 15 residues. The CDR3 protein is CASWAPAGVQDEQFF.

The V gene is TRBV29-1, the J gene TRBJ2-7. The germline V gene has CDR1 SQVTM and CDR2 ANQGSEA. The CDR3 covers 13 residues. The CDR3 sequence is CSVEYHSPYEQYF.

The chain couples TRBV12-5 to TRBJ2-7. The CDR3 has 12 amino acids. Germline lookup yields CDR1 LGHNT and CDR2 FRNRAP. The CDR3 loop is CASGLGHYEQYF.

The chain links TRBV10-3 to TRBJ2-7; TCRdb calls TRBD1, which cannot be checked without DNA. Germline V gene sequence: CDR1 ENHRY, CDR2 SYGVKD. This CDR3 is 17 amino acids long. This chain's CDR3 is CAISDPPGDRGVEEQYF.

The chain recombines TRBV13 with TRBJ1-1; no DNA is available, so the TRBD1 call from TCRdb remains unchecked. Germline V CDR1 and CDR2: PRHDT, FYEKMQ (reference sequence). The CDR3 sequence is 17 residues long. The CDR3 spells CASSLEAGFRGGTEAFF.